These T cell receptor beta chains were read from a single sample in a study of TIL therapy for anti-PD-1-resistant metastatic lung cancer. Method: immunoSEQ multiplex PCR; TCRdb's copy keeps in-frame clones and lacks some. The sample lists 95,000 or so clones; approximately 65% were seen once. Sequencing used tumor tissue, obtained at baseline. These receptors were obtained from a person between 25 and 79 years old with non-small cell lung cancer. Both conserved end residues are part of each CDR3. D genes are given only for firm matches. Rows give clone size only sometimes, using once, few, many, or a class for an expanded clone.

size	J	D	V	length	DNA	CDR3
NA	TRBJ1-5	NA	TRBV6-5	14	TGTGCCAGCATACTAGACAGTGTTAATCAGCCCCAGCATTTT	CASILDSVNQPQHF
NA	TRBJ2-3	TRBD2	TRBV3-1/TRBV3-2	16	TGTGCCAGCCAAGATCTTGGGGGACTACGAAGCGATACGCAGTATTTT	CASQDLGGLRSDTQYF
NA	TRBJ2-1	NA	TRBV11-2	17	TGTGCCAGCAGCTTAAAACGACGACTTACTACCTACAATGAGCAGTTCTTC	CASSLKRRLTTYNEQFF
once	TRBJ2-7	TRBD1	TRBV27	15	TGTGCCAGCAGTTTGTCCGGGACAGGGCCTGCCGAGCAGTACTTC	CASSLSGTGPAEQYF
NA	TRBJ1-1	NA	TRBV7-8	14	TGTGCCAGCAGCTCGGGTTCCTGGAACACTGAAGCTTTCTTT	CASSSGSWNTEAFF
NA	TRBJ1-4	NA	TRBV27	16	TGTGCCAGCAGCCCCATAACGCTTGCAACTAATGAAAAACTGTTTTTT	CASSPITLATNEKLFF
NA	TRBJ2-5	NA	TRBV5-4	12	TGTGCCAGCAGCTTGGACGGGGAGACCCAGTACTTC	CASSLDGETQYF
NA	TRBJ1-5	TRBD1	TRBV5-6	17	TGTGCCAGCAGCTTGACAGGGGGCCTCCCTAGCAATCAGCCCCAGCATTTT	CASSLTGGLPSNQPQHF
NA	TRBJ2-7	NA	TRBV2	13	TGTGCCAGCAAGGGAGGAGGGGGCTACGAGCAGTACTTC	CASKGGGGYEQYF
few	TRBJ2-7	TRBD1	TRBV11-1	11	TGTGCCAGTGGACAGGGCTACGAGCAGTACTTC	CASGQGYEQYF
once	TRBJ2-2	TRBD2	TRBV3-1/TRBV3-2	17	TGTGCCAGCAGAAGGGTCGGCGGGGGGGCCGTTACCGGGGAGCTGTTTTTT	CASRRVGGGAVTGELFF
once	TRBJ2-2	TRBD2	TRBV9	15	TGTGCCAGCAGCGTTAGCGGGGGGGCCTCCGGGGAGCTGTTTTTT	CASSVSGGASGELFF
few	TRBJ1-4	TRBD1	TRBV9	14	TGTGCCAGCAGCGTAGGGGACAGGAATGAAAAACTGTTTTTT	CASSVGDRNEKLFF
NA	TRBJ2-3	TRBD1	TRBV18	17	TGTGCCAGCTCATCACGGGCGGGACAGGGGGCATCGGATACGCAGTATTTT	CASSSRAGQGASDTQYF
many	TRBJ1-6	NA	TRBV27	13	TGTGCCAGCAGTCCTGGTCCGAATTCACCCCTCCACTTT	CASSPGPNSPLHF
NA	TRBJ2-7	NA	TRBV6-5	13	TGTGCCAGCAGTTACTCGACGGGCTACGAGCAGTACTTC	CASSYSTGYEQYF
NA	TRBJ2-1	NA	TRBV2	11	TGTGCCAGCAGTGTTTATAATGAGCAGTTCTTC	CASSVYNEQFF
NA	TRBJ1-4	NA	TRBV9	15	TGTGCCAGCAGCGAAACACCAGCAACTAATGAAAAACTGTTTTTT	CASSETPATNEKLFF
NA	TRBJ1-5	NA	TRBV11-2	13	TGTGCCAGCAGCTTGGCAGGCACTCAGCCCCAGCATTTT	CASSLAGTQPQHF
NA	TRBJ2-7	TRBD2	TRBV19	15	TGTGCCAGTAGTATACAAGCGGGAGGGAGATACGAGCAGTACTTC	CASSIQAGGRYEQYF
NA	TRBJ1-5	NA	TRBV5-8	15	TGTGCCAGCAACATATTCGACAGTGGCAATCAGCCCCAGCATTTT	CASNIFDSGNQPQHF
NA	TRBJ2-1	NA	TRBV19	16	TGTGCCAGTAGTATCCCCGGCTTGGGGTCCTACAATGAGCAGTTCTTC	CASSIPGLGSYNEQFF
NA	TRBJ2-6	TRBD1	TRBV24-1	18	TGTGCCACCAGTGACCCCGAAGACAGGGTCCGGGGGGCCAACGTCCTGACTTTC	CATSDPEDRVRGANVLTF
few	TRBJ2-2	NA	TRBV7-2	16	TGTGCCAGCAGCCCAGTGGTGGGACAAGTAACCGGGGAGCTGTTTTTT	CASSPVVGQVTGELFF
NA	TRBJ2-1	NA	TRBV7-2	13	TGTGCCAGCCATCTCGGGGGAGGCAATGAGCAGTTCTTC	CASHLGGGNEQFF
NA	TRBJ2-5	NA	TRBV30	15	TGTGCCTGGAGTGGCGGGGGCGCGTACCAAGAGACCCAGTACTTC	CAWSGGGAYQETQYF
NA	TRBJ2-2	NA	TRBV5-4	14	TGTGCCAGCAGCTTGGCTATAAGCACCGGGGAGCTGTTTTTT	CASSLAISTGELFF
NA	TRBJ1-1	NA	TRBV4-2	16	TGTGCCAGCAGCCAAGATCGGGAGTTTTTTAGCACTGAAGCTTTCTTT	CASSQDREFFSTEAFF
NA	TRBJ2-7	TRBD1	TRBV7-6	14	TGTGCCAGCAGCGAGGACAGGGGCGGCTACGAGCAGTACTTC	CASSEDRGGYEQYF